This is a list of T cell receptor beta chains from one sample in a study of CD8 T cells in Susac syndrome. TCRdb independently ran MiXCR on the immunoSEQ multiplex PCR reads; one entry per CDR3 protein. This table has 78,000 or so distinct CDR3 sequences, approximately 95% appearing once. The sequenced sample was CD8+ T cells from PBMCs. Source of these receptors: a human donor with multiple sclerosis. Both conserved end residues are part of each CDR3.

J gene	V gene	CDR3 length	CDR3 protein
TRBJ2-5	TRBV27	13	CASLSPGQETQYF
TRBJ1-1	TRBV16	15	CASSRPLRDKKEAFF
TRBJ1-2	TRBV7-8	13	CASSWNLNYGYTF
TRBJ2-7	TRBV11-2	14	CASSLRQDDTEQYF
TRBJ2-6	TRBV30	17	CAWAPGTGGAGANVLTF
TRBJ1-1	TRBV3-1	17	CASSRRDSIFLNTEAFF
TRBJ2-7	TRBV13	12	CASKGFGYEQYF
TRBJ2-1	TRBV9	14	CASSVGTGDNEQFF
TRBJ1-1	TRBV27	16	CASSPLLGLSYTEAFF
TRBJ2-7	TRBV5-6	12	CASRYGGYEQYF
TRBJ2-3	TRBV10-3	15	CAISGGSSSTDTQYF
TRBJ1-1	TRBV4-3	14	CASSQVHFNTEAFF
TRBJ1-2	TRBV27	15	CASSSRQGPNYGYTF
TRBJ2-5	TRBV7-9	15	CASSPSPHGVGTQYF
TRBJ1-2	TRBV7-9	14	CASSSSTGIGGYTF
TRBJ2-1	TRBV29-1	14	CSVEEGQGSNEQFF
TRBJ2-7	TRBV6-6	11	CASSYSNEQYF
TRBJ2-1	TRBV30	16	CAWKLPETSGRSGQFF
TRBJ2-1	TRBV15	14	CATSSSGVGNEQFF
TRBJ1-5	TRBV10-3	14	CAISDKHNNQPQHF
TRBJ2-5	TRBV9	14	CASSVESSQGAQYF
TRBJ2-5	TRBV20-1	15	CSAPRDLQYQETQYF
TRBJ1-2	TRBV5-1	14	CASSHKTGLYGYTF
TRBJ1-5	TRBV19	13	CASARVLTQPQHF
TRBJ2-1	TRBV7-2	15	CASSFGTSGSHEQFF
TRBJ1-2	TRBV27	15	CASSLSLQGYYGYTF
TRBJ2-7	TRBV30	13	CAWRWDSSYEQYF
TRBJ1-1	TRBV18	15	CASSPPEGRMTEAFF
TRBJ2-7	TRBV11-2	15	CASSRGLGRFDEQYF
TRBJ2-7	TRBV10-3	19	CAISEFGDRGSNRAYEQYF
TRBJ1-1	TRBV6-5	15	CASSYSSFQPNEAFF
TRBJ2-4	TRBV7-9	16	CASSFQREVAKNIQYF
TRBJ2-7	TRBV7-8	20	CASSPRGGLANKRWGYEQYF
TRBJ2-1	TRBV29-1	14	CSVALSSDGNEQFF
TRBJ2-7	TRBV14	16	CASSPRAILAIYEQYF
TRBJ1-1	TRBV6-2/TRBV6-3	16	CASRSAGGHLDTEAFF
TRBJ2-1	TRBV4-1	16	CASSQGRDSPYNEQFF
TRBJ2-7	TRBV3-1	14	CASSPQTGSYEQYF
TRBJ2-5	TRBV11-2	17	CASSLDVTRAPQETQYF
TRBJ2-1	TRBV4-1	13	CAAGQQGGNEQFF
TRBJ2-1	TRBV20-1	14	CSARALAGYNEQFF
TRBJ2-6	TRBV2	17	CASIVGPIGTGANVLTF
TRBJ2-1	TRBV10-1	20	CASDSATSGTTPSSYNEQFF
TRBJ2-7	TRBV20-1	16	CSAELLLQGYEGEQYF
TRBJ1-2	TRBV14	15	CASSLSGELRNGYTF
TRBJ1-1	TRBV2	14	CASRRDRGKAEAFF
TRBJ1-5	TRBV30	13	CAWGDSLNQPQHF
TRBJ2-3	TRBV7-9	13	CASSLWMQDTQYF
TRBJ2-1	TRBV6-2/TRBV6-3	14	CASSHGTFYNEQFF
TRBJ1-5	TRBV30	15	CAWSGGQGIYQPQHF
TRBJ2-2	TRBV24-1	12	CATSGDTGELFF
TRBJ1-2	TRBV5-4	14	CASSYTGQATGYTF
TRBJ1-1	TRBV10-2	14	CASREGQGAGEAFF
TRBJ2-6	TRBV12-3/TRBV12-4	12	CASGSGANVLTF
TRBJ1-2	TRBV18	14	CASSPAGLDYGYTF